What follows is one TCR beta chain and its context. As yet, its antigen is unknown. MiXCR, run by TCRdb on the 5' RACE reads, gives a single entry per CDR3 protein. The sample records 460,000 or so distinct CDR3 sequences, 11% to 15% being singletons. These data originate in a study of identical twins. Germline CDR1 reads SGHDT; CDR2 reads YYEEEE. There are 14 residues in the CDR3. V was clipped by 1 base and J by 4 bases, with 12 bases between them. Overall study results and limits: Excess low generation probability was seen in twin-shared out-of-frame alpha sequences.

This sample was also put to use in a study of yellow fever vaccine responses in identical twins.

The V gene is TRBV5-6, the J gene TRBJ2-7; unclear D gene. The specimen sequenced was CD4+ T cells sorted from blood. The TCR comes from a woman under 30 in good health. The CDR3 is CASSLKSAAYEQYF. The DNA for the CDR3 is TGTGCCAGCAGCTTGAAATCGGCAGCATACGAGCAGTACTTC.